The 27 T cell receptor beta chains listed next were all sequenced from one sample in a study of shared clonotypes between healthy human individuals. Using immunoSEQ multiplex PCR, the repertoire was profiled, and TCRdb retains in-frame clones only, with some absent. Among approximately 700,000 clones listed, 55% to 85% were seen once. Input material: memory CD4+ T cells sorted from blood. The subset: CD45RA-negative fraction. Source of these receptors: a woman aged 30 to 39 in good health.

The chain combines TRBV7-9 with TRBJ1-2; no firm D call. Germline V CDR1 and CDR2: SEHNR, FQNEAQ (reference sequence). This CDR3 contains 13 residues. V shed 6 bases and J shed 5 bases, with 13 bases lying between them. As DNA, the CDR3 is TGTGCCAGCAGTTCCAATCCAGAGTATGGCTACACCTTC. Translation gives CASSSNPEYGYTF.

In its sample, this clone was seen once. In DNA form, the CDR3 reads TGTGCCAGCCAGGGACAGGAGAACACTGAAGCTTTCTTT. Protein: CASQGQENTEAFF. The chain carries TRBV19 and TRBJ1-1; TRBD1 matches 8 bases. From germline, CDR1 is LNHDA and CDR2 SQIVND (reference sequence). V shed 9 bases, J shed 1 base, and the junction held 4 bases outside the gene matches. The CDR3 spans 13 residues.

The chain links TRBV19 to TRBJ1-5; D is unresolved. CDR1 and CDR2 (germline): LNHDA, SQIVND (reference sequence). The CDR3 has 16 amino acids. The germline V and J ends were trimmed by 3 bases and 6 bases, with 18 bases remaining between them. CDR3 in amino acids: CASSIGSGGFTQPQHF. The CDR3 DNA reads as TGTGCCAGTAGTATCGGGAGCGGTGGTTTCACTCAGCCCCAGCATTTT.

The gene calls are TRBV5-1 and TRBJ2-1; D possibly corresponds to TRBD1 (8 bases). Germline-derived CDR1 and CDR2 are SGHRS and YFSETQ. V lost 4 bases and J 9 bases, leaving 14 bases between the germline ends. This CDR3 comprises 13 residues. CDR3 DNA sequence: TGCGCCAGCAGCATACAGGGGGAGGGTGAGCAGTTCTTC. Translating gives CASSIQGEGEQFF.

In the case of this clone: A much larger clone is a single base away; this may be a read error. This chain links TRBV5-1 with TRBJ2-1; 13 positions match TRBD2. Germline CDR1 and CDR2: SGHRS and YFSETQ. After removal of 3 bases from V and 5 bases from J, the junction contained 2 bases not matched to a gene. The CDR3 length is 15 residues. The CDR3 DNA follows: TGCGCCAGCAGCTGGACTAGCGGGAGCGACAATGAGCAGTTCTTC. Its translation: CASSWTSGSDNEQFF.

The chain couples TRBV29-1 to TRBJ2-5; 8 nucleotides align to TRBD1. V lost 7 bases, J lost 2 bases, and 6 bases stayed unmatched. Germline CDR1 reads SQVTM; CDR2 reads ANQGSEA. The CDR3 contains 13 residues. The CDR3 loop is CSGDRGSQETQYF. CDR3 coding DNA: TGCAGCGGAGACAGGGGATCACAAGAGACCCAGTACTTC.

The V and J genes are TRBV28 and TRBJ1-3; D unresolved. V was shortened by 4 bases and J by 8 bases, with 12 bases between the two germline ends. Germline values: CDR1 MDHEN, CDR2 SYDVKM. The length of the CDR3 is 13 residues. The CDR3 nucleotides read TGTGCCAGCAGTTGGTACGGGGAGGACACCATATATTTT. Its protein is CASSWYGEDTIYF.

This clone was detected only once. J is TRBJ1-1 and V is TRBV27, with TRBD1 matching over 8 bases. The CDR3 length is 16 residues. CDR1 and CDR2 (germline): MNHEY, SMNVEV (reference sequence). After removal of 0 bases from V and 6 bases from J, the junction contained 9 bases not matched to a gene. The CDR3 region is CASSLSGTGGWAEAFF. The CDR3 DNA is TGTGCCAGCAGTTTATCAGGGACAGGTGGATGGGCTGAAGCTTTCTTT.

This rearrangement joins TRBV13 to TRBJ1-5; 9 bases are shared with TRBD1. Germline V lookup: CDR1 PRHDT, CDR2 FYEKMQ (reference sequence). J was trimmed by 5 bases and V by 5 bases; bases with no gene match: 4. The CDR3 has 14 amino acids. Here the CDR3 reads CASSRRDRDQPQHF. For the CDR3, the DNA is TGTGCCAGCAGCAGGAGGGACAGGGATCAGCCCCAGCATTTT.

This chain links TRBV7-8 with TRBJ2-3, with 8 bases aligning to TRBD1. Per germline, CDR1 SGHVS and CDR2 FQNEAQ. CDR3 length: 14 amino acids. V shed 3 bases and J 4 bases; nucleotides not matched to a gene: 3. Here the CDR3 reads CASSLWTGPDTQYF. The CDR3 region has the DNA TGTGCCAGCAGCTTGTGGACAGGGCCAGATACGCAGTATTTT.

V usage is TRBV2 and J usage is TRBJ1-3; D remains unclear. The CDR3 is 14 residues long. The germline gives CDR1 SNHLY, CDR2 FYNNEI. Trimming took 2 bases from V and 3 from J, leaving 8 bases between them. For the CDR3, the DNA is TGTGCCAGCAGTGAAACTTGGGATGGAAACACCATATATTTT. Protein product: CASSETWDGNTIYF.

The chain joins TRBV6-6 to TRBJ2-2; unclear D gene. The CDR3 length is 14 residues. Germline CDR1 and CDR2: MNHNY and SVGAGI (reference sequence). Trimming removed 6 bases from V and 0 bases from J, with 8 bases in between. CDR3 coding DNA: TGTGCCAGCAGGGGCAGCCCGAACACCGGGGAGCTGTTTTTT. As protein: CASRGSPNTGELFF.

In DNA, the CDR3 is TGTGCCAGCACCGGGACAGGGTTCTCAGGGGAGCAGTTCTTC. This gives the protein CASTGTGFSGEQFF. This chain connects TRBV2 to TRBJ2-1, with TRBD1 matching over 9 bases. Germline V CDR1 and CDR2: SNHLY, FYNNEI. The CDR3 consists of 14 residues. V gave up 7 bases and J gave up 10 bases; unmatched junction bases: 11.

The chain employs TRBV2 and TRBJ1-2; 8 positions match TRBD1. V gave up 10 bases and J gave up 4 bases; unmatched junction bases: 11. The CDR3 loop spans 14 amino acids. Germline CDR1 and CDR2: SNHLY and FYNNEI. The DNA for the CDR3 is TGTGCCACCACGTCGGACAGGGCGGGCTATGGCTACACCTTC. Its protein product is CATTSDRAGYGYTF.

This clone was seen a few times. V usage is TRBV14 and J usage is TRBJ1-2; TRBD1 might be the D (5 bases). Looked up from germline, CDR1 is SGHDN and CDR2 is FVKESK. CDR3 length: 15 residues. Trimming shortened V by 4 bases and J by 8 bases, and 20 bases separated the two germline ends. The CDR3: CASSPEGAGRRGYTF. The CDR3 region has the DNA TGTGCCAGCAGCCCCGAAGGGGCTGGGAGACGGGGCTACACCTTC.

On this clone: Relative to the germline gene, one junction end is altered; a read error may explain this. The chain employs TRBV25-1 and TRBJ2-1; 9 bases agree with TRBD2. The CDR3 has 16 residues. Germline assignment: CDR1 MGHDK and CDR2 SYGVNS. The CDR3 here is CASSGLLAGPYNEQFF. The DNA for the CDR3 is TGTGCCAGCAGTGGCCTACTAGCGGGTCCCTATAATGAGCAGTTCTTC. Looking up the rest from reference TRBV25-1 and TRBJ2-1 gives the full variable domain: EADIYQTPRYLVIGTGKKITLECSQTMGHDKMYWYQQDPGMELHLIHYSYGVNSTEKGDLSSESTVSRIRTEHFPLTLESARPSHTSQYLCASSGLLAGPYNEQFFGPGTRLTVL.

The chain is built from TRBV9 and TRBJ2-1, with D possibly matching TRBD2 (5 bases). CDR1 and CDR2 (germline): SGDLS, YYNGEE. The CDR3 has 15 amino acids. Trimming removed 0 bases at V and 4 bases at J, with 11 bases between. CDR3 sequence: CASSVESTGYNEQFF. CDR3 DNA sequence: TGTGCCAGCAGCGTAGAAAGTACGGGATACAATGAGCAGTTCTTC.

In nucleotides, the CDR3 is TGTGCCTCCAGACGGGGTTACGAGCAGTACTTC. Amino acid sequence: CASRRGYEQYF. The chain is built from TRBV19 and TRBJ2-7, with D possibly being TRBD2 (5 bases). Germline loops: CDR1 LNHDA, CDR2 SQIVND (reference sequence). The CDR3 sequence is 11 residues long. V gave up 11 bases and J gave up 4 bases, with 12 bases separating them.

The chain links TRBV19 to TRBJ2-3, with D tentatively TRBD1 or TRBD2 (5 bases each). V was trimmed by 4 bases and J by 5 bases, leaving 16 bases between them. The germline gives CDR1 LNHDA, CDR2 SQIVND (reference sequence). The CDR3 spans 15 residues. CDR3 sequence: CASSTEGTGGDTQYF. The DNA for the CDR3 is TGTGCCAGTAGTACCGAGGGAACTGGGGGAGATACGCAGTATTTT.

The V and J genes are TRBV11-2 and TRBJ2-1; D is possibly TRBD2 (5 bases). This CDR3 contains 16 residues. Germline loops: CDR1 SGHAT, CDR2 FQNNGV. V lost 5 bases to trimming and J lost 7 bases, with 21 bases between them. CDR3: CASSPGLTKVQNEQFF. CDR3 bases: TGTGCCAGCAGCCCTGGACTTACTAAAGTCCAAAATGAGCAGTTCTTC. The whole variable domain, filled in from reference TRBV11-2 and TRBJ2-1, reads EAGVAQSPRYKIIEKRQSVAFWCNPISGHATLYWYQQILGQGPKLLIQFQNNGVVDDSQLPKDRFSAERLKGVDSTLKIQPAKLEDSAVYLCASSPGLTKVQNEQFFGPGTRLTVL.

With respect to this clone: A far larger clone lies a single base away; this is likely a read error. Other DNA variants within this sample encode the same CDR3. In DNA form, the CDR3 reads TGTGCCAGCAGCAAACAGGGGGACACTGAAGCTTTCTTT. It is translated as CASSKQGDTEAFF. The chain is built from TRBV7-2 and TRBJ1-1, with 8 positions matching TRBD1. Germline-derived CDR1 and CDR2 are SGHTA and FQGNSA. V gave up 5 bases and J gave up 3 bases; unmatched junction bases: 2. This CDR3 region has 13 residues.

The CDR3 loop reads CASSYGQGMVAEAFF. CDR3 sequence (DNA): TGTGCCAGCAGTTATGGACAGGGTATGGTTGCTGAAGCTTTCTTT. This chain connects TRBV6-5 to TRBJ1-1, with 8 bases lining up with TRBD1. This CDR3 comprises 15 residues. Per the germline V gene, CDR1 is MNHEY and CDR2 is SVGAGI. Trimming took 3 bases from V and 6 from J; bases not matched to a gene: 9.

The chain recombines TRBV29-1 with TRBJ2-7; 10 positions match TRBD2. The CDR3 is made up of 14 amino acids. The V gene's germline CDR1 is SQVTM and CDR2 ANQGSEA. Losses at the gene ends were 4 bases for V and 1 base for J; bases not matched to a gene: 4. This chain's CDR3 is CSVAVSGRSYEQYF. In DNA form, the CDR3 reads TGCAGCGTTGCGGTTAGCGGGAGGTCCTACGAGCAGTACTTC.

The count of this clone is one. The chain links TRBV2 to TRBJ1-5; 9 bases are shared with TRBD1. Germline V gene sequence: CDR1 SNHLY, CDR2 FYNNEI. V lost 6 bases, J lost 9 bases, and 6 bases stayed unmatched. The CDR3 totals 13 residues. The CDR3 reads CASSRDRERPQHF. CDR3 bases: TGTGCCAGCAGCCGGGACAGGGAGAGGCCCCAGCATTTT.

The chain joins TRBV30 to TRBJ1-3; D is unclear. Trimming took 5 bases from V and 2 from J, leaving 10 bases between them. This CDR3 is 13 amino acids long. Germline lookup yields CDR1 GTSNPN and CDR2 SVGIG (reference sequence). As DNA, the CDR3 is TGTGCCTGGGCGAAATTAGCTGGAAACACCATATATTTT. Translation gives CAWAKLAGNTIYF.

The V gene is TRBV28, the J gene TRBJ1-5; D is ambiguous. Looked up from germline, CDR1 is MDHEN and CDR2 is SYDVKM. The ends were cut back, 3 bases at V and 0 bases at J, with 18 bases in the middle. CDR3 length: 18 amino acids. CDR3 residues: CASSFIQRTGYSNQPQHF. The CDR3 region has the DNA TGTGCCAGCAGTTTCATCCAGAGGACTGGGTATAGCAATCAGCCCCAGCATTTT.

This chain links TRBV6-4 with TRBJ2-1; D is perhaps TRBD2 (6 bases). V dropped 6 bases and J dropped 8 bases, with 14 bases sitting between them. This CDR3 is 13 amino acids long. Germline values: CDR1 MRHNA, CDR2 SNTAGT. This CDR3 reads CASRRESSDEQFF. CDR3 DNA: TGTGCCAGCAGACGGGAGTCGTCGGATGAGCAGTTCTTC.